This passage covers 24 T cell receptor beta chains from one sample sequenced in a study of a mutant IDH1 vaccine in newly diagnosed glioma. Their antigens remain unidentified. Assay: immunoSEQ multiplex PCR; the TCRdb copy retains only in-frame clones and omits some. Among 10,000 to 15,000 clones listed, around 81% were seen once. Documented time point: week 47, end of study. A 20-mer mutant IDH1 peptide at 300 ug was injected subcutaneously with topical imiquimod. The input for sequencing was PBMCs, taken from a glioma patient whose treatment included an IDH1 peptide vaccine. The source is a woman in her 40s with glioma.

The chain joins TRBV5-4 to TRBJ2-3, with D uncertain. The germline V gene encodes CDR1 SGHNT and CDR2 YYREEE (reference sequence). The CDR3 length is 14 residues. V was clipped by 3 bases and J by 4 bases, with 12 bases between them. CDR3 DNA sequence: TGTGCCAGCAGCTCCGGGTCTAGGGCAGATACGCAGTATTTT. Translation gives CASSSGSRADTQYF.

The rearrangement links TRBV2 to TRBJ2-2, with D possibly being TRBD1 or TRBD2 (5 bases each). Germline assignment: CDR1 SNHLY and CDR2 FYNNEI. The CDR3 length is 15 residues. The V gene lost 6 bases and the J gene lost 0 bases, with 11 bases spanning the gap. CDR3 in DNA: TGTGCCAGCAGGGGACGAGGGTCGAACACCGGGGAGCTGTTTTTT. Translated, it gives CASRGRGSNTGELFF.

The chain carries TRBV13 and TRBJ2-3, with D unclear. The CDR3 consists of 13 residues. Germline V CDR1 and CDR2: PRHDT, FYEKMQ (reference sequence). Between the trimmed V and J ends, which lost 5 bases and 0 bases, there was a span of 6 bases. The CDR3 bases are TGTGCCAGCAGCATGCCTAGCACAGATACGCAGTATTTT. Translating gives CASSMPSTDTQYF.

V is TRBV4-3 and J is TRBJ2-7; D perhaps matches TRBD1 (6 bases). Trimming removed 0 bases at V and 2 bases at J, with 11 bases between. The CDR3 covers 15 residues. Germline lookup yields CDR1 LGHNA and CDR2 YSLEER. CDR3 bases: TGCGCCAGCAGCCAAGACTGGACAGCCACCTACGAGCAGTACTTC. It specifies CASSQDWTATYEQYF.

The chain couples TRBV27 to TRBJ1-1, with D possibly TRBD1 on 5 matching bases. Trimming took 4 bases from V and 5 from J, leaving 8 bases between them. Looked up from germline, CDR1 is MNHEY and CDR2 is SMNVEV (reference sequence). CDR3 length: 12 amino acids. DNA for the CDR3: TGTGCCAGCAGTTGGGGGGGGACTGAAGCTTTCTTT. Amino acids: CASSWGGTEAFF.

The chain has TRBV11-1 and TRBJ2-5; weak D call: TRBD2 (5 bases). Trimming shortened V by 1 base and J by 6 bases, and 18 bases separated the two germline ends. Germline loops: CDR1 SGHAT, CDR2 FQDESV (reference sequence). The CDR3 extends over 16 amino acids. The CDR3 spells CASSLEANRAGKTQYF. CDR3 coding DNA: TGTGCCAGCAGCTTAGAAGCGAATAGGGCGGGCAAGACCCAGTACTTC.

This clone has more than one count but fewer than ten. The chain has TRBV5-1 and TRBJ1-2; 8 nucleotides agree with TRBD1. This CDR3 is built from 15 residues. Trimming removed 0 bases from V and 5 bases from J; junction bases left unmatched: 6. Germline CDR1 SGHRS, CDR2 YFSETQ. This CDR3 is CASSLGQGLTYGYTF. CDR3 nucleotide sequence: TGCGCCAGCAGCTTGGGACAGGGGTTAACGTATGGCTACACCTTC.

This chain joins TRBV7-9 and TRBJ2-7; unclear D gene. V lost 5 bases and J lost 2, with 13 bases in between. The CDR3 contains 14 residues. In germline, CDR1 is SEHNR, CDR2 FQNEAQ (reference sequence). The CDR3 sequence: CASSPTTSPYEQYF. The DNA for the CDR3 is TGTGCCAGCAGCCCGACGACTTCTCCCTACGAGCAGTACTTC.

This chain joins TRBV27 and TRBJ1-5; no clear D gene. This CDR3 contains 14 residues. The V gene lost 4 bases and the J gene lost 2 bases, with 9 bases spanning the gap. Germline lookup yields CDR1 MNHEY and CDR2 SMNVEV (reference sequence). The CDR3 here is CASSSTRGNQPQHF. CDR3 nucleotides: TGTGCCAGCAGTTCAACTCGGGGCAATCAGCCCCAGCATTTT.

The chain links TRBV7-9 to TRBJ1-5, with D perhaps matching TRBD1 (6 bases). The CDR3 loop spans 17 amino acids. V was trimmed by 5 bases and J by 4 bases, leaving 21 bases between them. Germline CDR1 SEHNR, CDR2 FQNEAQ (reference sequence). The CDR3 region has the DNA TGTGCCAGCAGCCCCACCGGGACAAAGAATGGGAATCAGCCCCAGCATTTT. Protein sequence: CASSPTGTKNGNQPQHF.

The V call is TRBV9, the J call TRBJ2-1; 7 nucleotides agree with TRBD2. The CDR3 contains 13 residues. In germline, CDR1 is SGDLS, CDR2 YYNGEE. J lost 8 bases, V lost 0 bases, and 2 bases had no gene match. CDR3 DNA sequence: TGTGCCAGCAGCGTAGTGAGCGGGGATGAGCAGTTCTTC. Translating it yields CASSVVSGDEQFF.

CDR3 protein: CASSIAPPGDLYGYTF. CDR3 nucleotide sequence: TGTGCCAGTAGTATAGCGCCTCCGGGGGACCTTTATGGCTACACCTTC. The V call is TRBV19, the J call TRBJ1-2; D possibly corresponds to TRBD1 (5 bases). The V end lost 1 base, the J end lost 5 bases, and 17 bases lay between the germline ends. This CDR3 region has 16 residues. Germline loops: CDR1 LNHDA, CDR2 SQIVND (reference sequence).

There are a few counts of this clone. This rearrangement joins TRBV6-5 to TRBJ2-7; 15 bases fit TRBD2. This CDR3 spans 14 amino acids. From germline, CDR1 is MNHEY and CDR2 SVGAGI. V gave up 5 bases and J gave up 4 bases; unmatched junction bases: 0. Here the CDR3 reads CASSGLAGGYEQYF. In DNA, the CDR3 is TGTGCCAGCAGTGGACTAGCGGGAGGGTACGAGCAGTACTTC.

J is TRBJ2-7 and V is TRBV5-1; TRBD1 matches 10 bases. J was trimmed by 7 bases and V by 2 bases; bases with no gene match: 12. The CDR3 is 16 amino acids. The germline V gene has CDR1 SGHRS and CDR2 YFSETQ. This CDR3 is CASSLTRDRGNEEQYF. DNA of the CDR3: TGCGCCAGCAGCTTAACAAGGGACAGGGGAAATGAGGAGCAGTACTTC.

The chain carries TRBV15 and TRBJ1-5; TRBD1 is a possible D gene (6 bases). Germline lookup yields CDR1 LNHNV and CDR2 YYDKDF (reference sequence). V was shortened by 3 bases and J by 4 bases, with 13 bases between the two germline ends. The CDR3 spans 15 residues. The chain's CDR3 is CATSRMGGANQPQHF. The DNA of the CDR3 is TGTGCCACCAGCAGGATGGGGGGGGCAAATCAGCCCCAGCATTTT.

This rearrangement joins TRBV27 to TRBJ1-5, with 9 nucleotides matching TRBD1. Germline V gene lookup returns CDR1 MNHEY and CDR2 SMNVEV (reference sequence). Trimming removed 10 bases from V and 1 base from J; junction bases left unmatched: 14. CDR3 length equals 17 residues. CDR3 in DNA: TGTGCCAACCTCAGGACAGGGGAGCCGGGGAGCAATCAGCCCCAGCATTTT. As protein: CANLRTGEPGSNQPQHF.

The rearrangement joins TRBV10-3 to TRBJ2-1; 10 bases map to TRBD1. CDR1 and CDR2 (germline): ENHRY, SYGVKD. This CDR3 has 15 amino acids. V gave up 0 bases and J gave up 9 bases; unmatched junction bases: 5. The CDR3 spells CAISESGQGSGEQFF. The CDR3 region has the DNA TGTGCCATCAGTGAGTCGGGACAGGGGAGCGGTGAGCAGTTCTTC.

This clone showed up just once. The chain couples TRBV6-4 to TRBJ2-2; TRBD2 agrees at 8 bases. CDR3 length: 14 residues. Germline loops: CDR1 MRHNA, CDR2 SNTAGT. V shed 5 bases, J shed 6 bases, and the junction held 5 bases outside the gene matches. CDR3 sequence (DNA): TGTGCCAGCAGTCTGGGACTAGGGGCCGGGGAGCTGTTTTTT. Translated, it gives CASSLGLGAGELFF.

The V gene is TRBV7-2, the J gene TRBJ1-1, with D perhaps TRBD1 (6 bases). Germline V gives CDR1 SGHTA, CDR2 FQGNSA. CDR3 length: 15 residues. V dropped 7 bases and J dropped 5 bases, with 20 bases sitting between them. The CDR3: CASIHYYREGTEAFF. The CDR3 DNA is TGTGCCAGCATCCACTACTACAGGGAAGGGACTGAAGCTTTCTTT.

This clone has just a few counts. The chain combines TRBV6-4 with TRBJ2-1; 9 nucleotides align to TRBD1. This CDR3 is built from 14 residues. Trimming at V came to 0 bases and at J to 6 bases, leaving 0 bases not matched to a gene. Per germline, CDR1 MRHNA and CDR2 SNTAGT. DNA for the CDR3: TGTGCCAGCAGTGACTCGACAGGGGGCAATGAGCAGTTCTTC. Residues: CASSDSTGGNEQFF.

The V gene is TRBV20-1, the J gene TRBJ2-1; no clear D gene. The CDR3 has 11 residues. The V end was cut by 3 bases, the J end by 7 bases, with 7 bases between. Germline assignment: CDR1 DFQATT and CDR2 SNEGSKA (reference sequence). CDR3 loop: CSASWGNEQFF. DNA for the CDR3: TGCAGTGCTAGCTGGGGTAATGAGCAGTTCTTC.

In this sample, this clone turned up a few times. The chain carries TRBV9 and TRBJ2-3; 7 bases match TRBD1. The junction had 2 bases not matched to a gene; V was cut back by 3 bases and J by 1 base. The CDR3 contains 14 residues. Germline V gives CDR1 SGDLS, CDR2 YYNGEE. The CDR3 protein is CASSGQGGTDTQYF. DNA for the CDR3: TGTGCCAGCAGCGGACAGGGTGGCACAGATACGCAGTATTTT.

The chain has TRBV19 and TRBJ1-5; D is perhaps TRBD1 (6 bases). V was trimmed by 7 bases and J by 6 bases, leaving 13 bases between them. Germline CDR1 is LNHDA and CDR2 is SQIVND (reference sequence). CDR3 length: 13 residues. The DNA for the CDR3 is TGTGCCAGTACCCTACAGGGTGGTCAGCCCCAGCATTTT. Protein product: CASTLQGGQPQHF.

J is TRBJ1-1 and V is TRBV5-1; D ambiguous. In germline, CDR1 is SGHRS, CDR2 YFSETQ. CDR3 length equals 12 residues. With 1 base removed from V and 0 bases from J, the gap between germline ends came to 1 base. This CDR3 reads CASSLMNTEAFF. The CDR3 bases are TGCGCCAGCAGCTTGATGAACACTGAAGCTTTCTTT.